This T cell receptor (beta chain) emerged from a study of shared clonotypes between healthy human individuals (dated by TCRdb to the early 2020s). Background on the whole study: A few men and two women, aged 18 to 49 years, made up the cohort. Per donor, three plates each were used for CD4 naive and CD4 memory, two for CD8 naive, and one for CD8 memory. To estimate repertoire size and how much clonotypes are shared between individuals, the study performed deep sequencing of blood TCR repertoires from about 5 healthy adults. To increase sequencing depth and limit assay-specific biases, different laboratories used diverse techniques to prepare libraries and sequence TCR repertoires. Each donor's leukapheresis produced roughly between roughly 0.85 and 10 billion PBMCs. Overall study outcomes, separate from this receptor: Compared with non-shared clonotypes, the clonotypes found in all four sorted-subset donors had higher generation probabilities. Pairwise subsampling indicated that sequencing depth was expected to affect the degree of clonotype sharing among donors. When several donors were compared, the shared fraction of clonotypes was around 5% for naive CD4, approximately 3.3% for naive CD8, more than 2% for memory CD4, and 0.35% to 0.4% for memory CD8. Rarefaction of sorted-subset datasets indicated incomplete sequencing despite the large sequencing depth. Only blood was sampled, and tissue TCR repertoires likely differ from those in blood. Naive subsets generally had larger estimated clonotype richness than memory subsets. The genetic and exposure-history diversity represented was limited by the small number of donors.

The junction carries 10 bases between V and J, which are trimmed by 2 bases and 2 bases respectively. The germline V gene specifies SGHRS as CDR1 and YFSETQ as CDR2. The CDR3 contains 14 residues, cysteine and phenylalanine counted. Only the CDR3 part of the read is kept: 42 bases, read in frame from the first base. Healthy HIV-negative adults with no recently reported acute infections or vaccinations were included as donors. Every donor was a Caucasian adult living in Nashville, Tennessee, USA. CD4+ T cells were enriched by magnetic negative selection; naive cells were then positively selected on CD45RA, and the negative fraction formed the memory subset. After blood collection by leukapheresis, PBMCs were isolated using Ficoll-Histopaque density gradient centrifugation and then cryopreserved in the vapor phase of liquid nitrogen. Analytical flow cytometry was used to check the purity and quantity of every magnetically sorted T cell population. Genomic DNA was isolated from each sorted fraction and quantified by UV absorbance on a Nanodrop 2000c.

TCR CDR3 regions were amplified from genomic DNA by multiplex PCR using the deep immunoSEQ assay. For each cell subset, the extracted genomic DNA was distributed evenly across all wells of several immunoSEQ 96-well plates, and each plate served as one replicate. For sorted subsets, each replicate PCR was loaded with 200 to 250 ng genomic DNA, equivalent to 30,000 to 35,000 T cell genomes. Purified libraries were measured with a Qubit 3.0 fluorometer, size-checked on a Bioanalyzer 2100, and measured again with the KAPA Library Quantification kit. Every immunoSEQ 96-well plate was sequenced on a separate single-read 150-cycle Illumina NextSeq 550 flow cell. On the study's bioinformatics: Because the immunoSEQ output held only junctional sequences and lacked quality scores, the filtering could not match the filtering applied to full-length reads. To assign V/J genes and CDR3, sequences were annotated against IMGT germline references using PyIR, a Python wrapper for IgBLAST v1.9. Reads were filtered out if the reads had weak V/J assignments (E-value above 1e-6), no CDR3, stop codons, out-of-frame junctions, or ambiguous translated residues. V3J clonotypes were defined as sequences sharing an identical inferred V gene, J gene, and CDR3 amino acid sequence. Percentage overlap between repertoires was calculated by dividing the number of shared unique clonotypes by the size of the smaller repertoire. Three approaches were used to assess repertoire richness: RTK rarefaction, the Chao1 estimator, and Recon v2.1 estimates of unobserved clonotypes. For all TCRbeta clonotypes obtained by the gDNA method from several donors, generation probabilities were computed with OLGA. Here the immuneACCESS table is served through TCRdb, limited to in-frame sequences with V and J called. Missing clones are a known gap in these copies; in checked studies unresolved V genes cover under half, and the rest lacks a known reason. From that table come the V and J calls and clone size; the DNA was used to work out D and trimming. The sample contains over 2 million clones, over 85% of them found a single time. The ten largest clones take up 0.1% to 0.15% of the sample.

A note on this clone: Its antigen remains unidentified. No base quality information exists; no much larger clone differs at one position. This CDR3 is also generated by other DNA sequences in the sample.

The sequence links TRBV5-1 to TRBJ1-1; TRBD1 might be the D gene, on 6 matching bases. The sample consisted of naive CD4+ T cells sorted from blood. In light of the paper, this sample's cell subset or site label describes: CD45RA+ positively selected. This receptor was obtained from a man between 18 and 35 years old in good health. The sequenced DNA: TGCGCCAGCAGCTTAGGACAGACTAACACTGAAGCTTTCTTT. Its translation is CASSLGQTNTEAFF.